Below are 6 T cell receptor beta chains sequenced from a single sample in a study of shared clonotypes between healthy human individuals. The naive CD8 population came from CD45RO-negative cells selected for CCR7, without terminally differentiated effector memory CD45RA+ cells. Using immunoSEQ multiplex PCR, the repertoire was profiled, and TCRdb retains in-frame clones only, with some absent. This table has roughly 850,000 clones, 95% to 97% appearing once. Sample: naive CD8+ T cells sorted from blood. The receptor set was obtained from a man aged 25-40 years in good health.

Only one count was recorded for this clone. This chain connects TRBV11-2 to TRBJ2-1; the match to TRBD2 covers 12 bases. The junction had 7 bases not matched to a gene; V was cut back by 0 bases and J by 10 bases. Germline V gene sequence: CDR1 SGHAT, CDR2 FQNNGV. The CDR3 contains 16 residues. In DNA form, the CDR3 reads TGTGCCAGCAGCTTAGAGCTAGCGGGAGGGCGGGGAGAGCAGTTCTTC. This translates into CASSLELAGGRGEQFF.

The rearrangement uses TRBV27 and TRBJ1-5; D gene ambiguous. The ends were cut back, 10 bases at V and 2 bases at J, with 33 bases in the middle. This CDR3 comprises 20 residues. Germline V lookup: CDR1 MNHEY, CDR2 SMNVEV (reference sequence). The DNA for the CDR3 is TGTGCCATCACATCCCCCCCCTTAGAATGGGTAGGTCATGGCAATCAGCCCCAGCATTTT. Translation: CAITSPPLEWVGHGNQPQHF.

The gene calls are TRBV27 and TRBJ2-5; 8 bases fit TRBD1. Germline values: CDR1 MNHEY, CDR2 SMNVEV (reference sequence). CDR3 length equals 13 residues. V lost 7 bases and J lost 0; bases outside the gene matches: 1. DNA for the CDR3: TGTGCCAGCATGGACAGGGACCAAGAGACCCAGTACTTC. Translated: CASMDRDQETQYF.

The V call is TRBV28, the J call TRBJ2-7; D not resolved. CDR3 length equals 15 residues. Germline V gene lookup returns CDR1 MDHEN and CDR2 SYDVKM. V gave up 2 bases and J gave up 4 bases, with 15 bases separating them. CDR3 in amino acids: CASSLNPASIYEQYF. The CDR3 DNA reads as TGTGCCAGCAGTTTAAACCCAGCGAGTATATACGAGCAGTACTTC.

CDR3 region: CASSSRGRDYGYTF. The CDR3 nucleotides are TGTGCCAGCAGCTCCAGGGGGCGAGACTATGGCTACACCTTC. The chain carries TRBV7-8 and TRBJ1-2, with 8 bases that match TRBD1. Trimming removed 4 bases from V and 3 bases from J; junction bases left unmatched: 4. There are 14 residues in the CDR3. Germline lookup yields CDR1 SGHVS and CDR2 FQNEAQ.

The chain couples TRBV18 to TRBJ2-4, with 7 bases matching TRBD2. V was clipped by 0 bases and J by 10 bases; unmatched bases: 3. Germline lookup yields CDR1 KGHSH and CDR2 LQKENI. This CDR3 comprises 13 residues. CDR3 in amino acids: CASSPPQGGIQYF. The CDR3 DNA reads as TGTGCCAGCTCACCACCGCAGGGAGGGATTCAGTACTTC.